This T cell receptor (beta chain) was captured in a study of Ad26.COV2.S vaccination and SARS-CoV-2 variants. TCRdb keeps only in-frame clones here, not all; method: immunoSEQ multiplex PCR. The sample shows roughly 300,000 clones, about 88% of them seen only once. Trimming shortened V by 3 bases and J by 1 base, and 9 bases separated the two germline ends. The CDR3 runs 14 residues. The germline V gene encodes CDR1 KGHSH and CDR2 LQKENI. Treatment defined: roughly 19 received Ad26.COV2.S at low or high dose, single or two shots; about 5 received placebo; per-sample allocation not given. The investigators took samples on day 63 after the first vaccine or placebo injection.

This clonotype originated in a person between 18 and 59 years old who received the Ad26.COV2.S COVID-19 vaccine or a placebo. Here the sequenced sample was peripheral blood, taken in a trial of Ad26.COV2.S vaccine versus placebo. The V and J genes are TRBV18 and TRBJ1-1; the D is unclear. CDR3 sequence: CASSPPKANTEAFF. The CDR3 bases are TGTGCCAGCTCACCTCCTAAGGCGAACACTGAAGCTTTCTTT. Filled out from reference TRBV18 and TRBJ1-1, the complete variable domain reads NAGVMQNPRHLVRRRGQEARLRCSPMKGHSHVYWYRQLPEEGLKFMVYLQKENIIDESGMPKERFSAEFPKEGPSILRIQQVVRGDSAAYFCASSPPKANTEAFFGQGTRLTVV.